The 10 T cell receptor beta chains listed next were all sequenced from one sample in a study of blood T cell repertoires in COVID-19. Here immunoSEQ multiplex PCR was the method, and the copy in TCRdb shows in-frame clones only, minus some. Of about 310,000 clones listed, about nine tenths are singletons. Sequencing was performed on PBMCs or T cells enriched from blood (not recorded which). Receptor source: a woman between 35 and 50 years old who had recovered from COVID-19.

The genes are TRBV15 and TRBJ1-6; weak D call: TRBD1 (6 bases). The V end was cut by 0 bases, the J end by 9 bases, with 21 bases between. CDR1 and CDR2 (germline): LNHNV, YYDKDF (reference sequence). The CDR3 runs 18 residues. The CDR3 sequence is CATSRDYGRGVGISPLHF. The CDR3 DNA is TGTGCCACCAGCAGAGATTATGGCAGGGGAGTGGGGATTTCACCCCTCCACTTT.

Of note for this clone: Other DNA sequences in this specimen translate into the identical CDR3. The chain links TRBV18 to TRBJ2-5; TRBD1 agrees at 9 bases. The CDR3 consists of 16 residues. V lost 4 bases, J lost 1 base, and 7 bases stayed unmatched. Germline values: CDR1 KGHSH, CDR2 LQKENI. This chain's CDR3 is CASSLGQGKGQETQYF. The CDR3, as DNA: TGTGCCAGCTCACTCGGACAGGGGAAGGGCCAAGAGACCCAGTACTTC.

The genes are TRBV10-3 and TRBJ2-3, with 14 bases identical to TRBD2. V shed 6 bases, J shed 2 bases, and the junction held 10 bases outside the gene matches. CDR1 and CDR2 from the germline V gene are ENHRY and SYGVKD. This CDR3 has 18 amino acids. The CDR3 sequence is CAISGRGGLAGDTDTQYF. The CDR3 DNA reads TGTGCCATCAGCGGAAGAGGGGGACTAGCGGGGGACACAGATACGCAGTATTTT.

This clone was seen only a few times. This rearrangement joins TRBV11-3 to TRBJ2-3; D is perhaps TRBD1 (5 bases). This CDR3 is built from 13 residues. Germline CDR1 and CDR2: SGHNT and YENEEA. V was cut by 5 bases and J by 3 bases, with 9 bases left in between. CDR3 bases: TGTGCCAGCAGCGGGCACAGGACAGATACGCAGTATTTT. It encodes CASSGHRTDTQYF.

The rearrangement uses TRBV7-3 and TRBJ2-3; 7 bases fit TRBD2. Germline V gives CDR1 SGHTA, CDR2 FQGTGA. With V trimmed by 3 bases and J by 11 bases, 2 bases remained unmatched. This CDR3 has 11 residues. This CDR3 reads CASSLGREQYF. CDR3 nucleotides: TGTGCCAGCAGCTTGGGGAGGGAGCAGTATTTT.

The chain recombines TRBV10-3 with TRBJ2-1; 13 bases fit TRBD2. This CDR3 is built from 16 residues. With V trimmed by 3 bases and J by 8 bases, 7 bases remained unmatched. Germline CDR1 and CDR2: ENHRY and SYGVKD. CDR3 in amino acids: CAISDPGLAGMYEQFF. The CDR3, as DNA: TGTGCCATCAGTGACCCGGGACTAGCGGGGATGTATGAGCAGTTCTTC.

The V and J genes are TRBV7-6 and TRBJ2-1; D is unresolved. V was cut by 5 bases and J by 4 bases, with 18 bases left in between. Germline assignment: CDR1 SGHVS and CDR2 FNYEAQ. The CDR3 consists of 16 residues. The CDR3 bases are TGTGCCAGCAGCCCCAGGCTAACCACCCCATACAATGAGCAGTTCTTC. This encodes CASSPRLTTPYNEQFF.

The V and J genes are TRBV6-5 and TRBJ1-2; possible D gene TRBD1, 5 bases. Germline-derived CDR1 and CDR2 are MNHEY and SVGAGI. This CDR3 has 13 residues. V lost 6 bases, J lost 8 bases, and 16 bases lay in between. CDR3 residues: CASRTTGYRGYTF. Here the CDR3 DNA reads TGTGCCAGCAGAACTACAGGTTATAGGGGCTACACCTTC.

Here the CDR3 DNA reads TGTGCCAGCAGCCGCTCCACAGGGCGGCATGGCTACACCTTC. This gives the protein CASSRSTGRHGYTF. The chain has TRBV7-2 and TRBJ1-2, with D perhaps TRBD1 (6 bases). Trimming pared 5 bases from V and 6 bases from J, leaving 16 bases between. Germline V gene data show CDR1 as SGHTA and CDR2 as FQGNSA. The CDR3 is 14 residues long.

This chain links TRBV19 with TRBJ1-1; 9 bases are shared with TRBD1. Germline lookup yields CDR1 LNHDA and CDR2 SQIVND (reference sequence). This CDR3 is 13 amino acids long. The J segment lost 3 bases and the V segment lost 8 bases, leaving 4 bases of the junction unmatched. The CDR3 region is CASHRDRDTEAFF. The CDR3 DNA reads as TGTGCCAGTCACCGGGACAGGGACACTGAAGCTTTCTTT.